This is a list of T cell receptor beta chains from one sample in a study of Ad26.COV2.S vaccination and SARS-CoV-2 variants. Assay: immunoSEQ multiplex PCR; the TCRdb copy retains only in-frame clones and omits some. The table includes about 350,000 clones, roughly 90% detected once. The starting material was peripheral blood, obtained in a trial of Ad26.COV2.S vaccine versus placebo. Receptors originate from a person between 18 and 65 years old who received the Ad26.COV2.S COVID-19 vaccine or a placebo. CDR3s include the opening cysteine and the closing phenylalanine or tryptophan. D genes are given only for firm matches. Clone size is stated in some rows and not others, as once, few, many or a class when expanded.

CASSHGRLNTEAFF	TGTGCCAGCAGCCACGGACGGTTGAACACTGAAGCTTTCTTT	TRBV6-6	TRBJ1-1	.	.
CASSQDLTLRSYEQYF	TGCGCCAGCAGCCAAGATCTCACCTTAAGGAGCTACGAGCAGTACTTC	TRBV4-1	TRBJ2-7	.	.
CASSLGSGRGTDTQYF	TGTGCCAGCAGCTTAGGTAGCGGGCGGGGAACAGATACGCAGTATTTT	TRBV7-2	TRBJ2-3	TRBD2	.
CASSSSRELFF	TGTGCCAGTAGCTCCTCCCGGGAGCTGTTTTTT	TRBV19	TRBJ2-2	.	.
CASSVAQSSYEQYF	TGTGCCAGCAGCGTAGCGCAGAGCTCCTACGAGCAGTACTTC	TRBV9	TRBJ2-7	.	.
CASSLDRTEAFF	TGTGCCAGCAGCTTGGACAGGACTGAAGCTTTCTTT	TRBV5-4	TRBJ1-1	.	.
CASSQDSGASGNTIYF	TGTGCCAGCAGCCAAGATTCGGGGGCTTCTGGAAACACCATATATTTT	TRBV3-1/TRBV3-2	TRBJ1-3	.	once
CASSGGQGNTEAFF	TGCGCCAGCAGTGGGGGACAGGGGAACACTGAAGCTTTCTTT	TRBV10-1	TRBJ1-1	TRBD1	.
CASSHGTGGTDTQYF	TGTGCCAGCAGCCATGGGACAGGGGGCACAGATACGCAGTATTTT	TRBV4-2	TRBJ2-3	TRBD1	few
CASSLTGTGVHEQFF	TGCGCCAGCAGCTTAACCGGGACAGGGGTGCATGAGCAGTTCTTC	TRBV5-1	TRBJ2-1	TRBD1	.
CASSEDLKGGDEQYF	TGCGCCAGCAGCGAAGATCTCAAGGGAGGTGACGAGCAGTACTTC	TRBV5-1	TRBJ2-7	.	once
CAIREQQGDNTIYF	TGTGCCATCAGAGAACAGCAGGGGGATAACACCATATATTTT	TRBV10-3	TRBJ1-3	TRBD1	.
CASSFSLAAGELFF	TGTGCCAGCAGTTTCTCTCTAGCGGCCGGGGAGCTGTTTTTT	TRBV27	TRBJ2-2	TRBD2	once
CASSFDRVNEQFF	TGTGCCAGCAGCTTCGACAGGGTCAATGAGCAGTTCTTC	TRBV12-3/TRBV12-4	TRBJ2-1	TRBD1	.
CASSQDASGSTDTQYF	TGTGCCAGCAGCCAAGACGCTAGCGGCAGCACAGATACGCAGTATTTT	TRBV3-1/TRBV3-2	TRBJ2-3	TRBD2	.
CATSRVGTGGAEAFF	TGTGCCACCAGCAGAGTGGGGACAGGGGGTGCTGAAGCTTTCTTT	TRBV15	TRBJ1-1	TRBD1	.
CASSKGQGNYGYTF	TGTGCCAGTAGTAAGGGACAGGGTAACTATGGCTACACCTTC	TRBV19	TRBJ1-2	TRBD1	.
CASSLVGTGYNEQFF	TGCGCCAGCAGCTTGGTCGGGACAGGGTACAATGAGCAGTTCTTC	TRBV5-1	TRBJ2-1	TRBD1	.
CASRPPRVTGSGGYTF	TGTGCCAGCAGGCCCCCGCGGGTGACGGGGTCGGGCGGCTACACCTTC	TRBV13	TRBJ1-2	.	once
CASSAPARGETQYF	TGTGCCAGCAGCGCCCCAGCCCGAGGGGAGACCCAGTACTTC	TRBV11-2	TRBJ2-5	.	.
CASSLVGGYQETQYF	TGTGCCAGCTCACTAGTCGGGGGGTACCAAGAGACCCAGTACTTC	TRBV18	TRBJ2-5	TRBD2	.
CASSFRGEDTQYF	TGCGCCAGCAGCTTCCGGGGGGAGGATACGCAGTATTTT	TRBV5-1	TRBJ2-3	TRBD2	.
CASRTSGTGPGELFF	TGTGCCAGCAGAACCTCCGGGACAGGGCCGGGGGAGCTGTTTTTT	TRBV6-4	TRBJ2-2	TRBD1	.
CASSISPGQQETQYF	TGTGCCAGTAGTATAAGTCCAGGGCAACAAGAGACCCAGTACTTC	TRBV19	TRBJ2-5	.	.